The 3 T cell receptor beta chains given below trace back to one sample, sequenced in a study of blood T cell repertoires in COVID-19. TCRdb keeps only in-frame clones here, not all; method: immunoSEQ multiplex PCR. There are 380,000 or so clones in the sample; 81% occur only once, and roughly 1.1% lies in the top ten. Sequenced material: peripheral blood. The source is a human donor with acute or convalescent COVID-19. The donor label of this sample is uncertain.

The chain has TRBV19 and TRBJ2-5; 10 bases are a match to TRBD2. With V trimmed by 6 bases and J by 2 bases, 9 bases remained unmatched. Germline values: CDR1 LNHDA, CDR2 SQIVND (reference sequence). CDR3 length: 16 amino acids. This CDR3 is CASRPLAGGQQETQYF. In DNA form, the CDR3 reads TGTGCCAGTAGACCTTTAGCGGGGGGACAGCAAGAGACCCAGTACTTC.

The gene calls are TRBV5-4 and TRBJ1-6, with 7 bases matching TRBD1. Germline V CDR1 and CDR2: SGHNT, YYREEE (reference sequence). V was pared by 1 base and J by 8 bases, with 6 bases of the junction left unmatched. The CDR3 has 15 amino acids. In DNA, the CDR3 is TGTGCCAGCAGCTTGAATACAGGGGCCTATTCACCCCTCCACTTT. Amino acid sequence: CASSLNTGAYSPLHF.

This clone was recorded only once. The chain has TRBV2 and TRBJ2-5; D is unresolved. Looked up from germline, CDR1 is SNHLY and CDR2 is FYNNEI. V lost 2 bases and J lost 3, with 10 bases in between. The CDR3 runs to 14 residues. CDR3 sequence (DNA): TGTGCCAGCAGTGAAAATGGTCAGAAAGAGACCCAGTACTTC. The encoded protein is CASSENGQKETQYF. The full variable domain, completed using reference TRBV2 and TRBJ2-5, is EPEVTQTPSHQVTQMGQEVILRCVPISNHLYFYWYRQILGQKVEFLVSFYNNEISEKSEIFDDQFSVERPDGSNFTLKIRSTKLEDSAMYFCASSENGQKETQYFGPGTRLLVL.